There are many counts of the clone carrying this T cell receptor beta chain. Its target is unknown. In the original analysis: The median was about 96,000 TCRs per sample, ranging about 20,000 to 700,000. MiXCR, run by TCRdb on the RACE reads, gives a single entry per CDR3 protein. TCRdb, not the authors, supplied the V and J calls. The sample yields roughly 84,000 distinct CDR3 sequences, 10% seen once. The sample comes from a study of human T cells and chemical hapten exposure. The CDR3 is made up of 16 amino acids. Germline V gene data show CDR1 as SGDLS and CDR2 as YYNGEE. With 1 base clipped from V and 1 base from J, the junction kept 3 bases outside the gene matches. Time point specified: patch test 2, 6 weeks after DPC sensitization. Treatment reported: therapeutic diphenylcyclopropenone sensitization with weekly scalp DPC. Whole blood, unfractionated, served as the material for total RNA extraction.

General study results and limits: Relative to control repertoires, expanded TCRs gave rise to significantly more large CDR3 similarity clusters. TCRs above 1 in 1000 frequency stayed constant with DPC sensitization.

The source was whole blood, collected in connection with sensitization to the hapten diphenylcyclopropenone (DPC). The rearrangement links TRBV9 to TRBJ2-3; 10 nucleotides line up with TRBD2. The clonotype comes from a woman in her forties or fifties with alopecia areata. Some clones in this sample may be carry-over from other donors' samples. DNA for the CDR3: TGTGCCAGCAGCGTACGAGGACTAGCGGGCACAGATACGCAGTATTTT. It is translated as CASSVRGLAGTDTQYF.